This note documents a single T cell receptor (beta chain) sequence. Its target is not known. This specimen comes from a study of cytomegalovirus exposure and HLA in healthy donors. General study findings and limits: The study carried out a later analysis of TCR beta sequences. It associated some 17,000 of them with specific HLA alleles at a false discovery rate of 0.05. Researchers reported from a later analysis that most CMV-associated TCR beta chains appeared HLA-restricted. TCR beta chains numbering some 160 were designated cytomegalovirus-associated.

PCR primers comprised 60 Vbeta and 13 Jbeta primers. TCRdb's table, derived via immunoSEQ multiplex PCR, lists solely in-frame clones and lacks some. This table has roughly 120,000 clones, about 86% appearing once. The TCR was taken from a woman between 40 and 50 years old in good health and CMV-seronegative. The specimen sequenced was PBMCs.

DNA for the CDR3: TGTGCCAGCAGCTTAAACCCGGGGGAGACCCAGTACTTC. Amino acid sequence: CASSLNPGETQYF. The chain employs TRBV7-3 and TRBJ2-5, with D tentatively TRBD2 (5 bases). The length of the CDR3 is 13 residues. Trimming took off 1 base at V and 5 bases at J, with 8 bases between the two ends. Germline loops: CDR1 SGHTA, CDR2 FQGTGA.